This TCR beta chain was sequenced during a study of regulatory dendritic cells for organ transplantation (TCRdb year 2017). Regarding the complete study: Before and after allostimulation with regulatory or mature dendritic cells, TCRbeta repertoires were sequenced from sorted naive and memory CD4+ and CD8+ T cells. Study-wide findings and limitations: Allostimulation expanded memory CD8+ clones in both subjects, but regulatory dendritic cells appeared to induce more limited expansion than mature dendritic cells. Repertoires were highly diverse in naive CD4+ and CD8+ T cells, less diverse in memory cells, and most oligoclonal in memory CD8+ cells. The authors pointed out considerable heterogeneity between individuals in the alloreactive memory CD8+ T cell pool, and only a couple of subjects were sequenced. Of the resting subsets, memory CD8+ T cells had the largest number of alloreactive TCR clonotypes.

This clone was recorded once. Which antigen it targets is not known. Per-nucleotide qualities are absent, and no much larger clonotype sits a single base away. A multiplexed two-step PCR with Vbeta-specific forward primers and Jbeta-specific reverse primers was used to amplify the TCRbeta CDR3 regions. TCRbeta libraries were sequenced on an Illumina instrument through the immunoSEQ service. The study's processing was this. IMGT annotation was used to assign V, D and J genes, and synthetic CDR3 analogues were used to correct counts for multiplex PCR bias. The immunoSEQ Analyzer calculated repertoire clonality as one minus the normalized Shannon entropy. Clonal expansion was defined by Fisher's exact test with Benjamini-Hochberg false discovery rate control, using two-tailed P<0.01. This is the immuneACCESS table as TCRdb keeps it, with only in-frame sequences that have V and J called. A part of the clones is gone; compared with another copy, unresolved V genes explain less than half, and the rest is unexplained. The V and J calls and clone size were taken over from that table, and D and trimming were inferred from the DNA. This sample is represented by 35,000 to 40,000 clones; about 89% of them were singletons. The ten most abundant clones make up around 0.12% of the sample.

FACS was used to sort CD4+ or CD8+ cells into naive T cells, defined as CD45RA+, and memory T cells, defined as CD45RO+. The T cells used for TCR sequencing were obtained from a couple of healthy control subjects. Unstimulated sorted T cell subsets served as baseline controls for the mixed lymphocyte reactions. The Qiagen DNeasy Blood & Tissue Kit was used to extract genomic DNA. The CDR3 has 13 amino acids, counting the end cysteine and phenylalanine. The CDR3 DNA has 39 bases and is translated from base 1. Deletion took 5 bases off V and 2 bases off J, with a span of 9 bases between the germline ends. CDR1 and CDR2 are drawn from the germline V gene: SGHAT, FQNNGV.

The sequence derives from a human donor in good health. The chain links TRBV11-2 with TRBJ2-5, and the D gene may be TRBD2, 6 bases matching. Sequenced: naive CD8+ T cells from blood. The cell subset or site label corresponds to: CD45RA+ naive T cells. In nucleotides, the sequence is TGTGCCAGCAGCGGAGGGGAACAAGAGACCCAGTACTTC. This codes for CASSGGEQETQYF. The reference TRBV11-2 and TRBJ2-5 proteins fill in what lies around the CDR3, so the full variable domain reads EAGVAQSPRYKIIEKRQSVAFWCNPISGHATLYWYQQILGQGPKLLIQFQNNGVVDDSQLPKDRFSAERLKGVDSTLKIQPAKLEDSAVYLCASSGGEQETQYFGPGTRLLVL.